Here is one TCR beta chain with its context. No cognate antigen has been identified for it. No per-base quality is available; no much larger clone lies one base away. TCR CDR3 regions were amplified from genomic DNA by multiplex PCR using the deep immunoSEQ assay. Extracted genomic DNA from each cell subset was spread evenly across all wells of several immunoSEQ 96-well plates, with each plate serving as a replicate. For sorted subsets, 150 to 250 ng of genomic DNA, equivalent to tens of thousands of T cell genomes, went into each replicate PCR. Purified libraries were measured with a Qubit 3.0 fluorometer, size-checked on a Bioanalyzer 2100, and measured again with the KAPA Library Quantification kit. Each immunoSEQ 96-well plate was sequenced on its own single-read 150-cycle Illumina NextSeq 550 flow cell. Under the source paper's analysis protocol: Because the immunoSEQ output held only junctional sequences and lacked quality scores, the filtering could not match the filtering applied to full-length reads. Sequences were annotated with PyIR, a Python wrapper for IgBLAST v1.9, using IMGT germline references to assign V/J genes and CDR3. Reads with weak V/J assignments (E-value above 1e-6), missing CDR3, stop codons, out-of-frame junctions, or ambiguous translated residues were removed. V3J clonotypes were defined as sequences sharing an identical inferred V gene, J gene, and CDR3 amino acid sequence. Percentage overlap between repertoires was calculated by dividing the number of shared unique clonotypes by the size of the smaller repertoire. RTK rarefaction, the Chao1 estimator, and Recon v2.1 estimates of unobserved clonotypes were used to assess repertoire richness. Generation probabilities for all TCRbeta clonotypes obtained by the gDNA method from a handful of donors were computed using OLGA. Entries here come from immuneACCESS through TCRdb and include only in-frame sequences with V and J called. Some clones fail to appear in such tables; in the studies checked, an unresolved V gene covers under half of the shortfall, and the cause of the remainder is unknown. That table gives V, J and clone size, and the DNA gave D and trimming. Here the sample has around 1.1 million clones; 75% to 85% occur a single time. The ten biggest clones cover roughly 0.57% of the sample.

These data belong to a study of shared clonotypes between healthy human individuals (dated by TCRdb to 2020 to 2021). About the full investigation: A couple of women and a few men aged 18 to 49 years were included in the cohort. Each donor's leukapheresis produced roughly between roughly 0.85 and 10 billion PBMCs. Different laboratories and diverse techniques were used to prepare libraries and sequence TCR repertoires, to increase sequencing depth and limit assay-specific biases. The study deeply sequenced blood TCR repertoires of about 5 healthy adults to estimate repertoire size and the extent of clonotype sharing between individuals. For each donor, CD4 naive and CD4 memory were each run on three plates, CD8 naive on two plates, and CD8 memory on one plate. Paper-wide results and their limitations: Sampling was restricted to blood, and TCR repertoires in tissue are likely to differ from TCR repertoires in blood. When a few donors were compared, the shared fraction of clonotypes was about 5% for naive CD4, less than 4% for naive CD8, 2.3% for memory CD4, and around 0.4% for memory CD8. Clonotypes shared by all four sorted-subset donors showed higher generation probabilities than non-shared clonotypes. Naive subsets generally had larger estimated clonotype richness than memory subsets. Incomplete sequencing was indicated by rarefaction of sorted-subset datasets, despite the large sequencing depth. Pairwise subsampling indicated that sequencing depth was expected to affect the degree of clonotype sharing among donors. Because the study included a small number of donors, the genetic and exposure-history diversity represented was limited.

Reading from cysteine to phenylalanine, the CDR3 counts 12 amino acids. Just CDR3 DNA is preserved here, 36 bases in frame from base 1. Between the V and J ends, shortened by 7 bases and 3 bases respectively, the junction contains 9 bases. The germline V gene (reference sequence) supplies CDR1 LNHDA and CDR2 SQIVND. Healthy HIV-negative adults with no recently reported acute infections or vaccinations were included as donors. All donors were Caucasian adults living in Nashville, Tennessee, USA. CD4+ T cells were enriched by magnetic negative selection; naive cells were then positively selected on CD45RA, and the negative fraction formed the memory subset. Blood was obtained by leukapheresis, after which PBMCs were separated by Ficoll-Histopaque density gradient centrifugation and cryopreserved in liquid nitrogen vapor phase. Analytical flow cytometry was used to check the purity and quantity of each magnetically sorted T cell population. Each sorted fraction had its genomic DNA isolated and then quantified by UV absorbance on a Nanodrop 2000c.

The chain uses TRBV19 and TRBJ1-2, with no reliable assignment of the D segment. The TCR comes from a young man in good health. Some clones in this sample may be carry-over from other donors' samples. Sequencing used memory CD4+ T cells from PBMCs. The cell subset or site label here, explained by the study, means: CD45RA-negative fraction. The CDR3 in this case is CASTSADYGYTF. The DNA sequence reads TGTGCCAGTACCTCGGCGGACTATGGCTACACCTTC.